Below, one TCR beta chain is given with its context. The method was immunoSEQ multiplex PCR; TCRdb's version includes in-frame clones alone and lacks a portion of them. The sample contains 150,000 to 200,000 clones, 65% to 90% of which appear only once. The sample comes from a study of blood T cell repertoires in COVID-19. The CDR3 sequence is 17 residues long. Germline lookup yields CDR1 DFQATT and CDR2 SNEGSKA (reference sequence). The V segment lost 3 bases and the J segment 8 bases; nucleotides outside the gene matches: 16. This TCR was sampled from a man over 45 with active or convalescent COVID-19. This chain links TRBV20-1 with TRBJ2-1; 10 bases match TRBD2. Sequenced: peripheral blood. In nucleotides, the CDR3 is TGCAGTGCTAGTAACCTTCCTGAGCGGGGGGGCCTTTATGAGCAGTTCTTC. It translates to CSASNLPERGGLYEQFF.